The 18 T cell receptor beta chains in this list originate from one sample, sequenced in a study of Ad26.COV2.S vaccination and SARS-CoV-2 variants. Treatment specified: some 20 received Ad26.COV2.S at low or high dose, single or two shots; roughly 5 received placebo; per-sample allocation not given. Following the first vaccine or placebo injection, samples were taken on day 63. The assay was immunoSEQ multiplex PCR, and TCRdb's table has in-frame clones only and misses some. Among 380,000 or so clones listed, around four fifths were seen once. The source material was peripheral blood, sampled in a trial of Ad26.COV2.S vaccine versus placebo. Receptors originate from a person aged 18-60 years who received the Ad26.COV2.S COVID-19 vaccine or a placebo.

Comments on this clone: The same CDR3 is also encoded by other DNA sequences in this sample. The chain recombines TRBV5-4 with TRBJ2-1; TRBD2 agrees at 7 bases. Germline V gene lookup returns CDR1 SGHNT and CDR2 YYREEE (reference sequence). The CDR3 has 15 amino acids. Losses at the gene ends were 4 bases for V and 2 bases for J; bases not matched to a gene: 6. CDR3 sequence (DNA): TGTGCCAGCAGCCTAGGACTAGGCCCCTACAATGAGCAGTTCTTC. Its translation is CASSLGLGPYNEQFF.

Written as DNA, the CDR3 is TGTGCCAGCAGCTTGGCAGTGAATTCACCCCTCCACTTT. Protein sequence: CASSLAVNSPLHF. The gene calls are TRBV5-6 and TRBJ1-6; D remains ambiguous. Trimming took off 0 bases at V and 7 bases at J, with 5 bases between the two ends. This CDR3 is built from 13 residues. CDR1 and CDR2 from the germline V gene are SGHDT and YYEEEE.

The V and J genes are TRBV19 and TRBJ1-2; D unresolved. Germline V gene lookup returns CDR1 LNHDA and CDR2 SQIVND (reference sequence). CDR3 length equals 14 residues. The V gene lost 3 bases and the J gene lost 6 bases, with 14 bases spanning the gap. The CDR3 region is CASSMLPPLHGYTF. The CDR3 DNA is TGTGCCAGTAGTATGCTGCCCCCACTCCATGGCTACACCTTC.

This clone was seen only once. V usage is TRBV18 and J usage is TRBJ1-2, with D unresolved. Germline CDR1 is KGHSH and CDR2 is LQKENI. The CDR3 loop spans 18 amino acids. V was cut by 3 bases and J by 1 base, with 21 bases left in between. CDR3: CASSPQQSLPEDNYGYTF. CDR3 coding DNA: TGTGCCAGCTCACCCCAACAATCACTCCCAGAGGATAACTATGGCTACACCTTC. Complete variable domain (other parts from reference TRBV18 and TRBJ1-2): NAGVMQNPRHLVRRRGQEARLRCSPMKGHSHVYWYRQLPEEGLKFMVYLQKENIIDESGMPKERFSAEFPKEGPSILRIQQVVRGDSAAYFCASSPQQSLPEDNYGYTFGSGTRLTVV.

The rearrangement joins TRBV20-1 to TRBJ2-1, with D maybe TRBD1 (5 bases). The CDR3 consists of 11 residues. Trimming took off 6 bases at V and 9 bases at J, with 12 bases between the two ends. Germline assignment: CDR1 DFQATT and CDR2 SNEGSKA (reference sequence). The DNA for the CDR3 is TGCAGTGCCCCGTGGGGCCTTGAGCAGTTCTTC. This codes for CSAPWGLEQFF.

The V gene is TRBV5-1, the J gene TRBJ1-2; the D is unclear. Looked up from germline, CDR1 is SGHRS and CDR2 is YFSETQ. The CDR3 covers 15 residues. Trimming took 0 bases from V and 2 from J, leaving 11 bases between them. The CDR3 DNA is TGCGCCAGCAGCTTGGTCTCAGGACCCAACTATGGCTACACCTTC. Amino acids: CASSLVSGPNYGYTF.

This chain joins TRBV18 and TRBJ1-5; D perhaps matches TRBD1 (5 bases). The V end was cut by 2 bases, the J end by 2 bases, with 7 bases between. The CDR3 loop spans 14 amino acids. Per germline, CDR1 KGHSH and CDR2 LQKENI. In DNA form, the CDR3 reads TGTGCCAGCTCACCAGGACAAGGCAATCAGCCCCAGCATTTT. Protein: CASSPGQGNQPQHF.

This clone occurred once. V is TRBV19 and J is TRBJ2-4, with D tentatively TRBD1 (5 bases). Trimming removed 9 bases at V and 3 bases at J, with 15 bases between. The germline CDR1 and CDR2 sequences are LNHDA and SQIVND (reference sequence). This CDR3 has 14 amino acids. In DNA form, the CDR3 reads TGTGCCAGACCCTCCAGGGTATTCAAAAACATTCAGTACTTC. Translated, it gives CARPSRVFKNIQYF.

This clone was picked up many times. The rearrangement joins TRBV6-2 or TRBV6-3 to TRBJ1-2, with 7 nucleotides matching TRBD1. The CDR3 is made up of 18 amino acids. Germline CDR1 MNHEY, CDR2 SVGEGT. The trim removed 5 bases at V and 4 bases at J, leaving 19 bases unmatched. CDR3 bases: TGTGCCAGCAGTACGAAAAACCTCATGGCGGGACAGCTCTATGGCTACACCTTC. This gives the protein CASSTKNLMAGQLYGYTF.

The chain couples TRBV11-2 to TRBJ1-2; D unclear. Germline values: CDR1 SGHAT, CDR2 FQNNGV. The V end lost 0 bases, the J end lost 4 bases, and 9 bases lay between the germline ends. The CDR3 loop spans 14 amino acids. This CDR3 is CASSLDTKGYGYTF. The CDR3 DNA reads TGTGCCAGCAGCTTAGATACTAAGGGCTATGGCTACACCTTC.

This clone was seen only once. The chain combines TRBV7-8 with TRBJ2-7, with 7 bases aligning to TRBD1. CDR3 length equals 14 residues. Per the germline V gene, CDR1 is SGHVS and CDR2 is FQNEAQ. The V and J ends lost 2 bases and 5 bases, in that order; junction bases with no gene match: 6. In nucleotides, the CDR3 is TGTGCCAGCAGCTTACTGACAGGGATCGACGAGCAGTACTTC. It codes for CASSLLTGIDEQYF.

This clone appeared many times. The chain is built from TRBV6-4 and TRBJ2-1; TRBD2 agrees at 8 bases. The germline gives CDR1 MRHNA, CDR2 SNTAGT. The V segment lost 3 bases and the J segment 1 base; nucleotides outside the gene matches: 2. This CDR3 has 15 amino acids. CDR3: CASSEIAGSYNEQFF. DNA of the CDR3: TGTGCCAGCAGTGAAATAGCGGGGTCCTACAATGAGCAGTTCTTC.

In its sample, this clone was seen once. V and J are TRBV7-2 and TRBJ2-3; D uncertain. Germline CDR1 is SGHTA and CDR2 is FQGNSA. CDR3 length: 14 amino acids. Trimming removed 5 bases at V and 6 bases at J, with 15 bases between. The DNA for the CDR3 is TGTGCCAGCAGCCCCAAGGTCCCCCTTGATACGCAGTATTTT. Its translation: CASSPKVPLDTQYF.

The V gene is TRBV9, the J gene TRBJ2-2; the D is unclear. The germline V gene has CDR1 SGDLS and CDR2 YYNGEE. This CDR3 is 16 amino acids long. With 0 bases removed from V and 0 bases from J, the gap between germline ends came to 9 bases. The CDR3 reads CASSVGQFANTGELFF. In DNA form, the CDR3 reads TGTGCCAGCAGCGTAGGACAATTCGCGAACACCGGGGAGCTGTTTTTT.

The CDR3 DNA is TGCGCCAGCAGCCAAGGCGGGAACTATGGCTACACCTTC. Its translation: CASSQGGNYGYTF. The chain employs TRBV4-3 and TRBJ1-2; no reliable D call. Trimming stripped 1 base from V and 2 bases from J, with 5 bases between. Germline V gene lookup returns CDR1 LGHNA and CDR2 YSLEER. The CDR3 covers 13 residues.

In DNA form, the CDR3 reads TGTGCCAGCAGTGGAGGGTGGGGATCAGATACGCAGTATTTT. It codes for CASSGGWGSDTQYF. V and J are TRBV2 and TRBJ2-3; D possibly corresponds to TRBD2 (5 bases). CDR1 and CDR2 from the germline V gene are SNHLY and FYNNEI. Trimming left V 4 bases short and J 4 bases short, with 12 bases between. The CDR3 is 14 amino acids.

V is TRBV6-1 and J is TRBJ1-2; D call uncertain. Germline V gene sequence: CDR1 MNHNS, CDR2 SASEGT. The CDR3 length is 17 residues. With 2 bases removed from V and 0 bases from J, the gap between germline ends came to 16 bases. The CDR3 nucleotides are TGTGCCAGCAGTGAACGGGCAGGATTCCTGGCTAACTATGGCTACACCTTC. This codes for CASSERAGFLANYGYTF.

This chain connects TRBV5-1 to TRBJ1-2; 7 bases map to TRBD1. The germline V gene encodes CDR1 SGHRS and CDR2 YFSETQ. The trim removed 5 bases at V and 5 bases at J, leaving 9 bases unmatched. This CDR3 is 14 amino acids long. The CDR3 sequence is CASRRTQGFYGYTF. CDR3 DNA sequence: TGCGCCAGCAGGCGCACACAGGGGTTTTATGGCTACACCTTC.